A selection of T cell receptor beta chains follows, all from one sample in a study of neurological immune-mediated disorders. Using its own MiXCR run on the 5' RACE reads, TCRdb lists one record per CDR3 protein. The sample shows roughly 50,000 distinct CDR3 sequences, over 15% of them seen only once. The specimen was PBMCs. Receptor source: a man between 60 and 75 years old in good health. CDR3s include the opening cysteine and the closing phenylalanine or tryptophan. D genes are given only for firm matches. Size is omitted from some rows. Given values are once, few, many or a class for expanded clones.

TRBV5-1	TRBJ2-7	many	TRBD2	CASRPGLAGADVTYEQYF	TGCGCCAGCAGACCGGGACTAGCGGGAGCCGATGTAACCTACGAGCAGTACTTC
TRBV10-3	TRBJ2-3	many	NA	CAIRDSTTDTQYF	TGTGCCATCAGGGACAGTACCACAGATACGCAGTATTTT
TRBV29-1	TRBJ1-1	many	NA	CSPRKGLDTEAFF	TGCAGCCCACGGAAGGGGTTGGACACTGAAGCTTTCTTT
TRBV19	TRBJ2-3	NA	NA	CASIGGTDTQYF	TGTGCCAGTATTGGGGGCACAGATACGCAGTATTTT
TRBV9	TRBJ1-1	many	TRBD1	CASSVGTGRAEAFF	TGTGCCAGCAGCGTCGGGACAGGGCGTGCTGAAGCTTTCTTT
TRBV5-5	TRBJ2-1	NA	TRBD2	CASSRTSANNEQFF	TGTGCCAGCAGCCGGACTAGCGCCAACAATGAGCAGTTCTTC
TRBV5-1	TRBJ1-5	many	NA	CASSPLGAYSNQPQHF	TGCGCCAGCAGCCCCTTGGGGGCGTATAGCAATCAGCCCCAGCATTTT
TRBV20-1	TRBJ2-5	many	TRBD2	CGSGGLGETQYF	TGCGGCAGCGGGGGGCTCGGAGAGACCCAGTACTTC
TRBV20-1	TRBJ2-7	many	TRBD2	CSAGLAGDLYEQYF	TGCAGTGCTGGACTAGCGGGGGACCTCTACGAGCAGTACTTC
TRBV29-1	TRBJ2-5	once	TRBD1	CSVMTGGFEGETQYF	TGCAGCGTTATGACAGGGGGCTTTGAGGGAGAGACCCAGTACTTC
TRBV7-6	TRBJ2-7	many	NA	CASSRGTPYEQYF	TGTGCCAGCAGCCGGGGGACTCCGTACGAGCAGTACTTC
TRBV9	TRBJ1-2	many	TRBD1	CASSEGQGALGYTF	TGTGCCAGCAGCGAGGGACAGGGGGCTCTCGGCTACACCTTC
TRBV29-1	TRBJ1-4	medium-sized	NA	CSIRGGLEAPNEKLFF	TGCAGCATCCGGGGGGGTCTCGAGGCGCCTAATGAAAAACTGTTTTTT
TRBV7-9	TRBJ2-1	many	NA	CATRAPLYNEQFF	TGTGCCACCAGGGCTCCTCTTTACAATGAGCAGTTCTTC
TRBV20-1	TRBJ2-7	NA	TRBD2	CSASPLEGSGRREQYF	TGCAGTGCTAGTCCGTTAGAGGGTAGCGGGAGGAGAGAGCAGTACTTC